The 31 T cell receptor beta chains below come from one sample, sequenced in a study of metastatic and nonmetastatic thyroid tumors. From the PCR reads, TCRdb re-called clones with MiXCR. This repertoire shows about 21,000 clones, approximately 30% found once; its top ten account for approximately 18%. Ahead of thyroid surgery, no patient had received treatment of any kind. Sequenced input: blood. These receptors came from a female donor with papillary thyroid cancer or a benign thyroid nodule (not recorded which). Some clones in this sample may be carry-over from other donors' samples.

This clone came up many times. V is TRBV5-4 and J is TRBJ1-2, with TRBD1 as a possible D gene (5 bases). The CDR3 is made up of 14 amino acids. Deletions cut 4 bases from V and 2 bases from J, with 12 bases between. Germline CDR1 SGHNT, CDR2 YYREEE (reference sequence). The CDR3 bases are TGTGCCAGCAGCGATCGGGGGTACAACTATGGCTACACCTTC. The encoded protein is CASSDRGYNYGYTF.

This clone ranks as medium-sized. This chain uses TRBV2 with TRBJ1-6; no clear D gene. The CDR3 is made up of 15 amino acids. The V gene's germline CDR1 is SNHLY and CDR2 FYNNEI. With 6 bases removed from V and 1 base from J, the gap between germline ends came to 10 bases. The CDR3 region is CASRVAGSYNSPLHF. For the CDR3, the DNA is TGTGCCAGCAGGGTGGCCGGGTCCTATAATTCACCCCTCCACTTT.

The chain has TRBV5-1 and TRBJ2-7; 13 nucleotides match TRBD2. The CDR3 contains 14 residues. The V gene end was trimmed by 4 bases and the J gene end by 7 bases; junction bases not matched to a gene: 5. Germline V CDR1 and CDR2: SGHRS, YFSETQ. The DNA for the CDR3 is TGCGCCAGCAGCGAAGGACTAGCGGGAGTAGAGCAGTACTTC. Translated, it gives CASSEGLAGVEQYF.

In its sample, this clone ranks as medium-sized. This sequence joins TRBV6-1 and TRBJ1-1; the D is unclear. V shed 11 bases and J shed 0 bases, with 19 bases lying between them. This CDR3 region has 15 residues. Germline-derived CDR1 and CDR2 are MNHNS and SASEGT. The CDR3 DNA sequence: TGTGCCGCATTCCCCCGTTCGTCGATGAACACTGAAGCTTTCTTT. It yields the protein CAAFPRSSMNTEAFF.

Here the CDR3 reads CSARDLADYGYTF. CDR3 DNA: TGCAGTGCTAGAGATCTGGCAGACTATGGCTACACCTTC. The genes are TRBV20-1 and TRBJ1-2; no reliable D call. Trimming removed 0 bases from V and 3 bases from J, with 8 bases in between. The CDR3 has 13 amino acids. Germline lookup yields CDR1 DFQATT and CDR2 SNEGSKA (reference sequence).

The chain has TRBV2 and TRBJ2-5; TRBD2 aligns across 7 bases. The J segment lost 3 bases and the V segment lost 9 bases, leaving 13 bases of the junction unmatched. The germline V gene has CDR1 SNHLY and CDR2 FYNNEI. The CDR3 runs to 15 residues. The CDR3 region is CASEGEGGQEETQYF. Here the CDR3 DNA reads TGTGCCAGTGAAGGAGAGGGAGGGCAGGAAGAGACCCAGTACTTC.

This clone was detected ten times or more. The chain carries TRBV5-6 and TRBJ1-6; TRBD1 is a possible D gene (5 bases). V was trimmed by 2 bases and J by 5 bases, leaving 8 bases between them. The CDR3 totals 14 residues. Germline assignment: CDR1 SGHDT and CDR2 YYEEEE. The CDR3 DNA is TGTGCCAGCAGCTTTGACAGCCATAATTCACCCCTCCACTTT. Protein product: CASSFDSHNSPLHF.

The chain combines TRBV7-2 with TRBJ2-3; 7 nucleotides agree with TRBD2. Germline trimming cut 3 bases from V and 0 bases from J; bases unmatched to any gene: 3. CDR3 length equals 15 residues. CDR1 and CDR2 from the germline V gene are SGHTA and FQGNSA. The CDR3 loop is CASSFASGSTDTQYF. CDR3 DNA sequence: TGTGCCAGCAGCTTTGCTAGCGGAAGCACAGATACGCAGTATTTT.

A few counts support this clone. The genes are TRBV7-6 and TRBJ2-5; D gene ambiguous. The CDR3 has 11 amino acids. V lost 5 bases and J lost 8, with 9 bases in between. CDR1 SGHVS and CDR2 FNYEAQ come from the germline V gene. The DNA of the CDR3 is TGTGCCAGCAGCGCTGGGGAAACCCAGTACTTC. This encodes CASSAGETQYF.

This clone was seen ten or more times. The V gene is TRBV6-1, the J gene TRBJ2-1, with TRBD1 identical over 9 bases. J was trimmed by 4 bases and V by 6 bases; bases with no gene match: 7. Germline V gene sequence: CDR1 MNHNS, CDR2 SASEGT. The CDR3 loop spans 15 amino acids. The DNA for the CDR3 is TGTGCCAGCAGCCTACAGGGGGCGATGTACAATGAGCAGTTCTTC. It translates to CASSLQGAMYNEQFF.

By share of the sample, this clone is medium-sized. V and J are TRBV7-8 and TRBJ2-2, with 7 nucleotides matching TRBD1. V lost 5 bases to trimming and J lost 0 bases; unmatched junction nucleotides: 15. Germline lookup yields CDR1 SGHVS and CDR2 FQNEAQ. The CDR3 consists of 19 residues. CDR3 sequence reads: CASSPLGQSFRTNTGELFF. The CDR3 DNA reads as TGTGCCAGCAGCCCACTGGGACAGTCCTTTCGAACGAACACCGGGGAGCTGTTTTTT.

This clone is labeled as medium-sized. The rearrangement joins TRBV7-2 to TRBJ1-3; D perhaps matches TRBD1 (5 bases). The V gene's germline CDR1 is SGHTA and CDR2 FQGNSA. The CDR3 is 15 amino acids. V was trimmed by 5 bases and J by 2 bases, leaving 13 bases between them. The CDR3 here is CASSLREMAGNTIYF. Here the CDR3 DNA reads TGTGCCAGCAGCCTCAGGGAGATGGCTGGAAACACCATATATTTT.

The gene calls are TRBV30 and TRBJ1-5, with 8 bases aligning to TRBD1. Germline CDR1 is GTSNPN and CDR2 is SVGIG (reference sequence). CDR3 length: 14 residues. V lost 0 bases to trimming and J lost 5 bases; unmatched junction nucleotides: 3. The CDR3 DNA is TGTGCCTGGAGTGTAAAGACAGGGGATCAGCCCCAGCATTTT. Translating it yields CAWSVKTGDQPQHF.

This clone was seen at least ten times. V and J are TRBV29-1 and TRBJ2-7, with D maybe TRBD2 (7 bases). The CDR3 sequence is 14 residues long. Germline CDR1 reads SQVTM; CDR2 reads ANQGSEA. With 1 base removed from V and 7 bases from J, the gap between germline ends came to 17 bases. CDR3 bases: TGCAGCGTTGAAGTGCGGGGGCAAGTGGGGGAGCAGTACTTC. The encoded protein is CSVEVRGQVGEQYF.

The chain joins TRBV6-1 to TRBJ2-3, with TRBD1 matching 7 bases. V lost 7 bases to trimming and J lost 2 bases; unmatched junction nucleotides: 12. The CDR3 spans 16 residues. Germline V lookup: CDR1 MNHNS, CDR2 SASEGT. CDR3 bases: TGTGCCAGCACCCAACTGACAGGGCTCCTCACAGATACGCAGTATTTT. It encodes CASTQLTGLLTDTQYF.

The chain has TRBV20-1 and TRBJ2-5; D is uncertain. Trimming shortened V by 6 bases and J by 2 bases, and 10 bases separated the two germline ends. The germline V gene encodes CDR1 DFQATT and CDR2 SNEGSKA (reference sequence). The CDR3 runs 12 residues. CDR3 in DNA: TGCAGTGCGGACGCCAGACAAGAGACCCAGTACTTC. This codes for CSADARQETQYF.

At least ten counts were recorded for this clone. The genes are TRBV6-4 and TRBJ2-1; a weak D match, TRBD2 (6 bases). This CDR3 has 15 amino acids. Between the trimmed V and J ends, which lost 2 bases and 3 bases, there was a span of 11 bases. CDR1 and CDR2 from the germline V gene are MRHNA and SNTAGT. CDR3 coding DNA: TGTGCCAGCAGTGACGGGTCGGGAGACTACAATGAGCAGTTCTTC. It is translated as CASSDGSGDYNEQFF.

The sample holds many counts of this clone. The J gene is TRBJ1-6, the V gene TRBV6-6, with D perhaps TRBD1 (5 bases). The CDR3 is 15 residues long. The germline gives CDR1 MNHNY, CDR2 SVGAGI (reference sequence). Trimming shortened V by 2 bases and J by 5 bases, and 10 bases separated the two germline ends. This CDR3 is CASSYGGAHNSPLHF. Here the CDR3 DNA reads TGTGCCAGCAGTTACGGGGGAGCCCATAATTCACCCCTCCACTTT.

The chain uses TRBV7-2 and TRBJ2-7; weak D call: TRBD1 (6 bases). Germline CDR1 is SGHTA and CDR2 is FQGNSA. This CDR3 is 14 amino acids long. V lost 4 bases, J lost 3 bases, and 13 bases lay in between. CDR3 sequence (DNA): TGTGCCAGCAGCTCCGGGACACCCTTCTACGAGCAGTACTTC. As protein: CASSSGTPFYEQYF.

This clone was picked up a small number of times. The chain combines TRBV6-2 or TRBV6-3 with TRBJ2-7; D perhaps matches TRBD2 (5 bases). This CDR3 comprises 13 residues. Trimming cost V 2 bases and J 6 bases, with 11 bases left between them. Germline values: CDR1 MNHEY, CDR2 SVGEGT. The CDR3 DNA reads TGTGCCAGCAGTTACGAGCTAGCAGGCGAGCAGTACTTC. Encoded protein: CASSYELAGEQYF.

This clone is labeled medium-sized (0.01 to 0.1%). J is TRBJ2-7 and V is TRBV20-1; 11 nucleotides agree with TRBD2. CDR3 length equals 15 residues. The germline V gene has CDR1 DFQATT and CDR2 SNEGSKA (reference sequence). The V gene end was trimmed by 0 bases and the J gene end by 5 bases; junction bases not matched to a gene: 6. The CDR3 reads CSARDPTSGNHEQYF. CDR3 coding DNA: TGCAGTGCTAGAGATCCGACTAGCGGGAACCACGAGCAGTACTTC.

This clone appeared a few times. The chain carries TRBV6-1 and TRBJ2-1; 7 bases match TRBD2. Germline V gives CDR1 MNHNS, CDR2 SASEGT. This CDR3 has 12 amino acids. V lost 10 bases and J lost 4; bases outside the gene matches: 4. Here the CDR3 DNA reads TGTGCCACCTGGGGGGGATACAATGAGCAGTTCTTC. It codes for CATWGGYNEQFF.

The gene calls are TRBV6-1 and TRBJ2-7, with D possibly being TRBD1 (5 bases). Trimming left V 4 bases short and J 2 bases short, with 9 bases between. CDR3 length: 13 amino acids. CDR1 and CDR2 from the germline V gene are MNHNS and SASEGT. The CDR3 DNA sequence: TGTGCCAGCAGTGGTAGGGGTCCCTACGAGCAGTACTTC. The encoded protein is CASSGRGPYEQYF.

This clone is judged medium-sized. The V call is TRBV9, the J call TRBJ2-1, with 10 bases aligning to TRBD2. Germline V gene sequence: CDR1 SGDLS, CDR2 YYNGEE. The CDR3 totals 16 residues. J gave up 2 bases and V 3 bases, and 5 bases lay outside the gene matches. CDR3 sequence: CASSARSGGAYNEQFF. In DNA, the CDR3 is TGTGCCAGCAGCGCGAGAAGCGGGGGGGCCTACAATGAGCAGTTCTTC.

This chain uses TRBV20-1 with TRBJ1-1; no definite D call. This CDR3 region has 12 residues. Germline loops: CDR1 DFQATT, CDR2 SNEGSKA (reference sequence). V was cut by 0 bases and J by 8 bases, with 10 bases left in between. DNA of the CDR3: TGCAGTGCTAGAGATAAGGTTCTAGAAGCTTTCTTT. This codes for CSARDKVLEAFF.

The table lists this clone with many counts. Here the CDR3 DNA reads TGTGCCAGCTTTGAACCTCGACAGGGAGGCCAGCCCCAGCATTTT. Residues: CASFEPRQGGQPQHF. The chain joins TRBV28 to TRBJ1-5; 7 bases map to TRBD1. Germline lookup yields CDR1 MDHEN and CDR2 SYDVKM. The CDR3 loop spans 15 amino acids. Trimming removed 8 bases from V and 7 bases from J; junction bases left unmatched: 14.

The chain uses TRBV9 and TRBJ1-4; D is uncertain. CDR1 and CDR2 from the germline V gene are SGDLS and YYNGEE. The CDR3 sequence is 14 residues long. Between the trimmed V and J ends, which lost 0 bases and 5 bases, there was a span of 8 bases. Written as DNA, the CDR3 is TGTGCCAGCAGCGTAGCCGCACAAAATGAAAAACTGTTTTTT. This encodes CASSVAAQNEKLFF.

This clone was seen ten or more times. With a much larger clone just one base away, this may be a read error. Distinct nucleotide sequences in the sample also encode this CDR3. J is TRBJ1-5 and V is TRBV4-3; D call uncertain. Trimming removed 0 bases from V and 6 bases from J, with 15 bases in between. CDR1 is LGHNA, CDR2 YSLEER, per germline. The CDR3 spans 16 residues. This CDR3 is CASSQDPPGSSQPQHF. For the CDR3, the DNA is TGCGCCAGCAGCCAAGATCCCCCGGGGTCCTCTCAGCCCCAGCATTTT.

The chain employs TRBV5-6 and TRBJ2-7; D call uncertain. Trimming took off 7 bases at V and 3 bases at J, with 11 bases between the two ends. The CDR3 has 12 amino acids. CDR1 and CDR2 (germline): SGHDT, YYEEEE. The CDR3 loop reads CASRLYCYEQYF. The DNA of the CDR3 is TGTGCCAGCCGTCTCTACTGCTACGAGCAGTACTTC. Based on the CDR3 plus reference TRBV5-6 and TRBJ2-7, the full variable domain is DAGVTQSPTHLIKTRGQQVTLRCSPKSGHDTVSWYQQALGQGPQFIFQYYEEEERQRGNFPDRFSGHQFPNYSSELNVNALLLGDSALYLCASRLYCYEQYFGPGTRLTVT.

This clone ranks as medium-sized. The rearrangement joins TRBV20-1 to TRBJ2-1; TRBD1 matches 8 bases. The CDR3 covers 12 residues. The V gene's germline CDR1 is DFQATT and CDR2 SNEGSKA (reference sequence). The V and J ends lost 6 bases and 7 bases, in that order; junction bases with no gene match: 5. The CDR3 DNA sequence: TGCAGTGCGACGGGACAGGTTAATGAGCAGTTCTTC. Its protein is CSATGQVNEQFF.

This clone was observed many times. The chain combines TRBV7-2 with TRBJ2-5, with a weak D call TRBD2 (6 bases). This CDR3 comprises 13 residues. With 2 bases removed from V and 5 bases from J, the gap between germline ends came to 9 bases. Germline assignment: CDR1 SGHTA and CDR2 FQGNSA. CDR3 bases: TGTGCCAGCAGCTTAACTAGCTTGGAGACCCAGTACTTC. Amino acids: CASSLTSLETQYF. The full variable domain, with the rest looked up from reference TRBV7-2 and TRBJ2-5, is GAGVSQSPSNKVTEKGKDVELRCDPISGHTALYWYRQSLGQGLEFLIYFQGNSAPDKSGLPSDRFSAERTGGSVSTLTIQRTQQEDSAVYLCASSLTSLETQYFGPGTRLLVL.